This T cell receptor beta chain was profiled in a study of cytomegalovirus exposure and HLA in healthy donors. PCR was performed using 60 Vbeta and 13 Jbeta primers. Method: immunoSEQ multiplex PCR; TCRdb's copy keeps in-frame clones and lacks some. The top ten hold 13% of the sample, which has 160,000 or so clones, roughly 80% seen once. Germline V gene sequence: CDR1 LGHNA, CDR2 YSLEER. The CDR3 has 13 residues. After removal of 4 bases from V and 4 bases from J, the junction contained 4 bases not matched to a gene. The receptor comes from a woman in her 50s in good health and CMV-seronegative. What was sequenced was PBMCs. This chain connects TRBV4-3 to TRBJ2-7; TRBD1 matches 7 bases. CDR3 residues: CASSLWTGYEQYF. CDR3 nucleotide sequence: TGCGCCAGCAGCCTCTGGACAGGTTACGAGCAGTACTTC.